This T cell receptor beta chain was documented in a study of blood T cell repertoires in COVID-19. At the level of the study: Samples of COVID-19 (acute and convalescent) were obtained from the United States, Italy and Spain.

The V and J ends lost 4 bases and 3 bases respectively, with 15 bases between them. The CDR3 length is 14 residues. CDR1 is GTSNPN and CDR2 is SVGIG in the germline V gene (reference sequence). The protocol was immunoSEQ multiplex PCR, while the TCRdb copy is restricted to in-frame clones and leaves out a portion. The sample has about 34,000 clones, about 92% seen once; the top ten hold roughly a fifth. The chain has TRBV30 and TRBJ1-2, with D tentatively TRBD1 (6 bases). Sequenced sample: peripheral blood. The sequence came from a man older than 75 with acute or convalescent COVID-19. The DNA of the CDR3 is TGTGCCTGGACGCAGGGGAGGGGTGACTATGGCTACACCTTC. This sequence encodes CAWTQGRGDYGYTF. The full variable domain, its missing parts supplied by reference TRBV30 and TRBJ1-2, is SQTIHQWPATLVQPVGSPLSLECTVEGTSNPNLYWYRQAAGRGLQLLFYSVGIGQISSEVPQNLSASRPQDRQFILSSKKLLLSDSGFYLCAWTQGRGDYGYTFGSGTRLTVV.